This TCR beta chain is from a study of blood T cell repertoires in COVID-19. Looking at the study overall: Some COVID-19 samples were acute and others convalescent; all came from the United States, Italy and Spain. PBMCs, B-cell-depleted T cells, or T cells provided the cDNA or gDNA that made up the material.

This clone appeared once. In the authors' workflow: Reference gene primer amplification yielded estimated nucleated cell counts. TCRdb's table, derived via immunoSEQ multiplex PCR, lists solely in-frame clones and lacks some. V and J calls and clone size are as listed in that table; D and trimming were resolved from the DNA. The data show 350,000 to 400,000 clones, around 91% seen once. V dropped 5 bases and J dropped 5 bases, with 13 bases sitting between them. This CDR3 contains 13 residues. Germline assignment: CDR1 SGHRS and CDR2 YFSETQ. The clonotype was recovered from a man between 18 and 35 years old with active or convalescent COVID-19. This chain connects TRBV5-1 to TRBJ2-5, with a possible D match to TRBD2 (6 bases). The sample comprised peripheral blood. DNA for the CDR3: TGCGCCAGCAGGGAGGGACCGCAGGAGACCCAGTACTTC. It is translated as CASREGPQETQYF.